This is a list of T cell receptor beta chains from one sample in a study of blood T cell repertoires in COVID-19. Clones were sequenced by immunoSEQ multiplex PCR, and TCRdb holds only the in-frame ones, with some missing. The sample holds about 110,000 clones, roughly 80% seen once. The sequenced sample consisted of peripheral blood. These receptors were obtained from a man aged 50-60 years with acute or convalescent COVID-19. Both conserved end residues are part of each CDR3. D genes are given only for firm matches. Expanded clones get a size class; other rows say once, few or many, or leave the size out.

v_call	d_call	j_call	clone_size	cdr3_nt	cdr3_aa
TRBV5-1	TRBD1	TRBJ2-5	once	TGCGCCAGCGCGGGACAGGGGGCTGAGGCCCAGTACTTC	CASAGQGAEAQYF
TRBV7-3	TRBD2	TRBJ2-3	.	TGTGCCAGCAGCCCAAGGGCGGGGGGGTTCAGCACAGATACGCAGTATTTT	CASSPRAGGFSTDTQYF
TRBV24-1	.	TRBJ2-2	.	TGTGCCACCAGTGATTTGCGTTTCACCGGGGAGCTGTTTTTT	CATSDLRFTGELFF
TRBV3-1/TRBV3-2	TRBD2	TRBJ2-7	.	TGTGCCAGCAGCCCCTCTGCCCGGGGGGTAGGCGAGCAGTACTTC	CASSPSARGVGEQYF
TRBV14	.	TRBJ1-2	.	TGTGCCAGCAGCCAAGCTGGGGACAAGACTAACTATGGCTACACCTTC	CASSQAGDKTNYGYTF
TRBV5-5	.	TRBJ1-6	.	TGTGCCAGCAGCTTACTATTACTTACGGATTCACCCCTCCACTTT	CASSLLLLTDSPLHF
TRBV19	TRBD2	TRBJ2-1	.	TGTGCCAGTAGTAAGACCGGGACTAGCGGGGGGGGAACCTACAATGAGCAGTTCTTC	CASSKTGTSGGGTYNEQFF
TRBV10-1	TRBD2	TRBJ2-3	.	TGCGCCAGCAGCTTTGTAGCGGGGGGCGCGGCAGATACGCAGTATTTT	CASSFVAGGAADTQYF
TRBV6-5	TRBD1	TRBJ2-7	.	TGTGCCAGCAACGTCGCCGGGACAGGGTCCTACGAGCAGTACTTC	CASNVAGTGSYEQYF
TRBV7-9	TRBD2	TRBJ2-3	.	TGTGCCAGCAGCTTAGCTAGCGGGGCGTCAGATACGCAGTATTTT	CASSLASGASDTQYF
TRBV5-1	TRBD2	TRBJ2-2	.	TGCGCCAGCAGCCCAAGGACTAGCGGGAGGAACACCGGGGAGCTGTTTTTT	CASSPRTSGRNTGELFF
TRBV5-4	.	TRBJ2-6	.	TGTGCCAGCAGCAATCGAGCGACCTCTGGGGCCAACGTCCTGACTTTC	CASSNRATSGANVLTF
TRBV15	TRBD1	TRBJ1-4	.	TGTGCCACCAGCTCCCGCGGACAGGGGGCTAATGAAAAACTGTTTTTT	CATSSRGQGANEKLFF
TRBV2	.	TRBJ2-4	once	TGTGCCAGCAGTGGACCCCGGGAACTAGCCAAAAACATTCAGTACTTC	CASSGPRELAKNIQYF
TRBV6-1	.	TRBJ1-1	.	TGTGCCAGCAGTGAAGGGTCAGAGAACACTGAAGCTTTCTTT	CASSEGSENTEAFF
TRBV3-1/TRBV3-2	.	TRBJ1-1	.	TGTGCCAGCAGCTTAGCAGGGCAGAACACTGAAGCTTTCTTT	CASSLAGQNTEAFF
TRBV5-1	.	TRBJ2-7	.	TGCGCCAGCAATGGAGGTAGCGGCTACGAGCAGTACTTC	CASNGGSGYEQYF
TRBV5-1	.	TRBJ1-4	.	TGCGCCAGCAGCTTGATGGCAGGAGGGGATGAAAAACTGTTTTTT	CASSLMAGGDEKLFF
TRBV5-1	.	TRBJ2-3	.	TGCGCCAGCAGCTTGGTCCGGGGATCAGATACGCAGTATTTT	CASSLVRGSDTQYF
TRBV5-1	.	TRBJ2-2	.	TGCGCCAGCAGCTCCCTCGGGAACACCGGGGAGCTGTTTTTT	CASSSLGNTGELFF
TRBV21-1	.	TRBJ1-2	.	TGTGCCAGCAGCAAAGCAACACCCAGGGTAAGGTATGGCTACACCTTC	CASSKATPRVRYGYTF
TRBV6-5	.	TRBJ1-2	.	TGTGCCAGCAGTTACCGCGGGAAGGGAAACTATGGCTACACCTTC	CASSYRGKGNYGYTF
TRBV6-5	TRBD1	TRBJ1-1	.	TGTGCCAGCAGAAGGACAGGGAACACTGAAGCTTTCTTT	CASRRTGNTEAFF
TRBV5-6	TRBD1	TRBJ2-7	.	TGTGCCAGCAGCGGTGGGACAGCCTACGAGCAGTACTTC	CASSGGTAYEQYF
TRBV5-1	TRBD1	TRBJ1-6	few	TGCGCCAGCAGCCCAACGGGGGACAGGGTGCCGGGATCACCCCTCCACTTT	CASSPTGDRVPGSPLHF
TRBV19	.	TRBJ1-5	.	TGTGCCAGTAGTATAGGGACAGCCTGGGGCAATCAGCCCCAGCATTTT	CASSIGTAWGNQPQHF
TRBV19	.	TRBJ2-3	.	TGTGCCAGTAGCTTGGCCAGGGACTCTGGCTATACGCAGTATTTT	CASSLARDSGYTQYF
TRBV11-2	TRBD1	TRBJ1-2	.	TGTGCCAGCAGCCCAACTACAGGGGCCTTTGGCTACACCTTC	CASSPTTGAFGYTF
TRBV5-4	.	TRBJ1-2	few	TGTGCCAGCAGCTTGGACGGTTATGGCTACACCTTC	CASSLDGYGYTF
TRBV2	.	TRBJ1-3	.	TGTGCCAGCAGTGCAGGGGTACAGTCGAACACCATATATTTT	CASSAGVQSNTIYF
TRBV7-3	.	TRBJ2-5	.	TGTGCCAGCAGCTCAGGAGGGGCTCAAGGGGAGACCCAGTACTTC	CASSSGGAQGETQYF
TRBV7-9	TRBD1	TRBJ1-3	.	TGTGCCAGCAGCCCGAGGACAGGGGCTGGAAACACCATATATTTT	CASSPRTGAGNTIYF
TRBV7-8	.	TRBJ1-2	.	TGTGCCAGCAGCTTAGACGGTCCCGCTAACTATGGCTACACCTTC	CASSLDGPANYGYTF
TRBV11-2	.	TRBJ1-6	few	TGTGCCAGCAGCTTAAGGAACCTGGGGGGTTCACCCCTCCACTTT	CASSLRNLGGSPLHF
TRBV28	.	TRBJ2-3	.	TGTGCCAGCAGAGACAGTACAGATACGCAGTATTTT	CASRDSTDTQYF
TRBV28	.	TRBJ2-3	few	TGTGCCAGCAGCACAAGCGGAGGTACGCAGTATTTT	CASSTSGGTQYF
TRBV3-1/TRBV3-2	TRBD2	TRBJ2-6	.	TGTGCCAGCAGCCCCGCCCCGGGACTACTACACTCTGGGGCCAACGTCCTGACTTTC	CASSPAPGLLHSGANVLTF
TRBV9	TRBD2	TRBJ2-5	.	TGTGCCAGCAGCGTATTCTGCTTAGCGGGGGGGGTTCAAGAGACCCAGTACTTC	CASSVFCLAGGVQETQYF
TRBV3-1/TRBV3-2	.	TRBJ1-2	once	TGTGCCAGCAGCCACGAAACAGGGAGAAACTATGGCTACACCTTC	CASSHETGRNYGYTF
TRBV30	.	TRBJ1-5	few	TGTGCCTGGAGCGCGCAGGGAAATCAGCCCCAGCATTTT	CAWSAQGNQPQHF
TRBV9	TRBD1	TRBJ2-1	.	TGTGCCAGCAGCGTACAGGGACAGGGCAATGAGCAGTTCTTC	CASSVQGQGNEQFF
TRBV5-1	TRBD2	TRBJ2-1	once	TGCGCCAGCAGCCTGCCCCCCGGGCTAGCGGGGGATGGTGAGCAGTTCTTC	CASSLPPGLAGDGEQFF
TRBV14	.	TRBJ1-6	.	TGTGCCAGCAGCCAAGGGCTGGGGGCCAAATCACCCCTCCACTTT	CASSQGLGAKSPLHF
TRBV27	.	TRBJ2-7	.	TGTGCCAGCAGTTTCGACAGGCGTACCTACGAGCAGTACTTC	CASSFDRRTYEQYF
TRBV3-1/TRBV3-2	TRBD2	TRBJ2-5	.	TGTGCCAGCAGCCAGGCCGGGGGGGCTCGGGGAGAGACCCAGTACTTC	CASSQAGGARGETQYF
TRBV19	.	TRBJ1-5	.	TGTGCCAGTAGGGGGGGTATGTGGAGTGGCAATCAGCCCCAGCATTTT	CASRGGMWSGNQPQHF
TRBV5-1	.	TRBJ1-4	.	TGCGCCAGCAGCTTGGGTCCAGGGGTAACTAATGAAAAACTGTTTTTT	CASSLGPGVTNEKLFF
TRBV7-9	TRBD2	TRBJ2-1	.	TGTGCCAGCAGCTCTATCCCTAGCGGGGGGAATGAGCAGTTCTTC	CASSSIPSGGNEQFF
TRBV7-3	TRBD1	TRBJ2-2	.	TGTGCCAGCGGTGGGACAGGGTCGGGCGGGGAGCTGTTTTTT	CASGGTGSGGELFF
TRBV3-1/TRBV3-2	.	TRBJ1-4	.	TGTGCCAGCAGCCAAGTTCTCTTGACAGGAGATCTTGGTGAAAAACTGTTTTTT	CASSQVLLTGDLGEKLFF
TRBV15	TRBD1	TRBJ1-5	.	TGTGCCACCAGCAGGGATCGACAGGGGGGAAATCAGCCCCAGCATTTT	CATSRDRQGGNQPQHF
TRBV19	TRBD2	TRBJ2-7	.	TGTGCCAGTTCTCAAATAGCGGGGAGCTCCTACGAGCAGTACTTC	CASSQIAGSSYEQYF
TRBV2	.	TRBJ1-2	.	TGTGCCAGCAGTGAGCAGGGGCTAAACTATGGCTACACCTTC	CASSEQGLNYGYTF
TRBV30	TRBD1	TRBJ1-6	.	TGTGCTCATAACCGGGACAGCAATTCACCCCTCCACTTT	CAHNRDSNSPLHF